Following are 29 T cell receptor beta chains from one sample sequenced in a study of shared clonotypes between healthy human individuals. TCRdb keeps only in-frame clones here, not all; method: immunoSEQ multiplex PCR. Altogether 2 million to 3 million clones are present, 80% to 95% being singletons, with the ten largest covering roughly 0.36%. Specimen: naive CD4+ T cells from PBMCs. Noted subset: CD45RA+ positively selected. All receptors come from a young man in good health. Some clones in this sample may be carry-over from other donors' samples.

About this clone: This specimen includes other DNA sequences encoding the same CDR3. The chain carries TRBV5-1 and TRBJ2-1; no clear D gene. The germline CDR1 and CDR2 sequences are SGHRS and YFSETQ. The CDR3 totals 12 residues. V was cut by 0 bases and J by 3 bases, with 1 base left in between. CDR3 residues: CASSLDYNEQFF. The CDR3 nucleotides are TGCGCCAGCAGCTTGGACTACAATGAGCAGTTCTTC.

The chain couples TRBV7-9 to TRBJ1-2; no firm D call. In germline, CDR1 is SEHNR, CDR2 FQNEAQ (reference sequence). CDR3 length: 13 residues. Trimming took 5 bases from V and 4 from J, leaving 11 bases between them. CDR3 amino acids: CASSPSISYGYTF. DNA of the CDR3: TGTGCCAGCAGCCCCAGTATTTCCTATGGCTACACCTTC. Combining the CDR3 with reference TRBV7-9 and TRBJ1-2 gives the whole variable domain DTGVSQNPRHKITKRGQNVTFRCDPISEHNRLYWYRQTLGQGPEFLTYFQNEAQLEKSRLLSDRFSAERPKGSFSTLEIQRTEQGDSAMYLCASSPSISYGYTFGSGTRLTVV.

The V and J genes are TRBV11-3 and TRBJ2-1, with a possible D match to TRBD1 (5 bases). Germline CDR1 is SGHNT and CDR2 is YENEEA. Trimming took 0 bases from V and 7 from J, leaving 13 bases between them. The CDR3 spans 15 residues. CDR3 in DNA: TGTGCCAGCAGCTTAGAGGCAGGGAATCAGAATGAGCAGTTCTTC. This sequence encodes CASSLEAGNQNEQFF.

The rearrangement joins TRBV5-6 to TRBJ2-1, with 11 bases fitting TRBD2. V trimming: 1 base; J trimming: 4 bases; junction bases outside the gene matches: 4. The CDR3 covers 16 residues. CDR1 is SGHDT, CDR2 YYEEEE, per germline. For the CDR3, the DNA is TGTGCCAGCAGCTTGCCCCCTAGCGGGAGGTACAATGAGCAGTTCTTC. It specifies CASSLPPSGRYNEQFF.

The chain uses TRBV28 and TRBJ2-3; 7 bases fit TRBD2. J was trimmed by 6 bases and V by 10 bases; bases with no gene match: 4. This CDR3 is built from 11 residues. Germline V lookup: CDR1 MDHEN, CDR2 SYDVKM. Here the CDR3 DNA reads TGTGCCATCCTCGGGGGGGATACGCAGTATTTT. It translates to CAILGGDTQYF. Full variable domain (remainder filled in from reference TRBV28 and TRBJ2-3): DVKVTQSSRYLVKRTGEKVFLECVQDMDHENMFWYRQDPGLGLRLIYFSYDVKMKEKGDIPEGYSVSREKKERFSLILESASTNQTSMYLCAILGGDTQYFGPGTRLTVL.

This clone occurred once. The J gene is TRBJ1-2, the V gene TRBV7-8; TRBD1 is a possible D gene (6 bases). Trimming cost V 4 bases and J 6 bases, with 15 bases left between them. The CDR3 is 14 amino acids. Germline CDR1 and CDR2: SGHVS and FQNEAQ. The DNA for the CDR3 is TGTGCCAGCAGCTCCTATAGACAGGCTGATGGCTACACCTTC. This gives the protein CASSSYRQADGYTF.

This chain joins TRBV29-1 and TRBJ1-4; the D gene is possibly TRBD1 (6 bases). V lost 7 bases, J lost 3 bases, and 18 bases lay in between. CDR1 and CDR2 (germline): SQVTM, ANQGSEA. CDR3 length: 15 residues. The CDR3 region has the DNA TGCAGCGCCAAGAGAAACAGGGACGCTAATGAAAAACTGTTTTTT. Its protein is CSAKRNRDANEKLFF.

The V gene is TRBV7-9, the J gene TRBJ2-1, with D perhaps matching TRBD2 (5 bases). The germline V gene has CDR1 SEHNR and CDR2 FQNEAQ (reference sequence). The CDR3 covers 16 residues. Trimming removed 4 bases at V and 7 bases at J, with 20 bases between. The CDR3 here is CASSSGGGPIGNEQFF. As DNA, the CDR3 is TGTGCCAGCAGCTCCGGCGGCGGGCCGATCGGGAATGAGCAGTTCTTC.

The chain employs TRBV15 and TRBJ2-4; 7 bases agree with TRBD2. Germline V lookup: CDR1 LNHNV, CDR2 YYDKDF (reference sequence). The CDR3 has 14 residues. Losses at the gene ends were 6 bases for V and 4 bases for J; bases not matched to a gene: 6. The DNA for the CDR3 is TGTGCCACCAGGGATGGGGGGGGTAAAAACATTCAGTACTTC. Amino acid sequence: CATRDGGGKNIQYF.

The chain combines TRBV5-1 with TRBJ2-7; D is tentatively TRBD1 or TRBD2 (5 bases each). The CDR3 is made up of 15 amino acids. The V end was cut by 0 bases, the J end by 4 bases, with 14 bases between. Germline assignment: CDR1 SGHRS and CDR2 YFSETQ. CDR3 bases: TGCGCCAGCAGCTTGGGTGGGACCTCCCAATACGAGCAGTACTTC. This translates into CASSLGGTSQYEQYF.

Points on this clone: Other DNA sequences within the sample encode an identical CDR3. The V call is TRBV18, the J call TRBJ2-1; no definite D call. This CDR3 is 11 amino acids long. V was pared by 1 base and J by 8 bases, with 3 bases between. From germline, CDR1 is KGHSH and CDR2 LQKENI. The CDR3 loop reads CASSPQDEQFF. CDR3 coding DNA: TGTGCCAGCTCACCACAGGATGAGCAGTTCTTC.

This clone was seen only once. The V gene is TRBV10-3, the J gene TRBJ2-5; 11 bases match TRBD1. The V segment lost 5 bases and the J segment 3 bases; nucleotides outside the gene matches: 5. Per the germline V gene, CDR1 is ENHRY and CDR2 is SYGVKD. The CDR3 totals 15 residues. CDR3 protein: CAISQPGQGEETQYF. The CDR3 coding sequence is TGTGCCATCAGTCAACCGGGACAGGGGGAAGAGACCCAGTACTTC.

V usage is TRBV6-6 and J usage is TRBJ2-3; maybe TRBD2 (6 bases). This CDR3 is built from 14 residues. V lost 9 bases and J lost 1, with 14 bases in between. Germline V gene sequence: CDR1 MNHNY, CDR2 SVGAGI (reference sequence). In DNA, the CDR3 is TGTGCCAGTGACCGACTAGGAGGCACAGATACGCAGTATTTT. It translates to CASDRLGGTDTQYF.

This rearrangement joins TRBV6-1 to TRBJ2-7, with 8 bases identical to TRBD2. CDR1 is MNHNS, CDR2 SASEGT, per germline. This CDR3 has 14 residues. V was clipped by 8 bases and J by 3 bases; unmatched bases: 9. The CDR3 DNA is TGTGCCAGCCAAGGTCCGAGCGGGGGCTACGAGCAGTACTTC. The encoded protein is CASQGPSGGYEQYF.

This clone has a single count. This CDR3 is also generated by other DNA sequences in the sample. V and J are TRBV6-5 and TRBJ2-7, with 9 bases aligning to TRBD1. This CDR3 has 14 residues. Unmatched junction bases numbered 1, after V lost 4 bases and J lost 0 bases. Germline V gene sequence: CDR1 MNHEY, CDR2 SVGAGI. The CDR3 protein is CASSLTGGSYEQYF. DNA for the CDR3: TGTGCCAGCAGTTTGACAGGGGGCTCCTACGAGCAGTACTTC.

The chain recombines TRBV4-2 with TRBJ2-1, with a possible D match to TRBD2 (6 bases). Trimming took 3 bases from V and 8 from J, leaving 17 bases between them. CDR3 length equals 15 residues. Germline V gene sequence: CDR1 LGHNA, CDR2 YNFKEQ. CDR3 nucleotides: TGTGCCAGCAGCCAGCAGACTAGTTTGGTGGATGAGCAGTTCTTC. Protein product: CASSQQTSLVDEQFF.

The V call is TRBV5-4, the J call TRBJ1-1; D remains unclear. Looked up from germline, CDR1 is SGHNT and CDR2 is YYREEE (reference sequence). CDR3 length: 16 amino acids. The ends were cut back, 0 bases at V and 3 bases at J, with 15 bases in the middle. The CDR3 bases are TGTGCCAGCAGCTTGGGGGTGTCTTCTAGGGACACTGAAGCTTTCTTT. Its protein product is CASSLGVSSRDTEAFF.

The chain uses TRBV6-1 and TRBJ1-5; 8 bases are shared with TRBD1. J was trimmed by 6 bases and V by 8 bases; bases with no gene match: 12. The CDR3 has 15 amino acids. Germline values: CDR1 MNHNS, CDR2 SASEGT. CDR3: CASDLDGQGSQPQHF. CDR3 in DNA: TGTGCCAGCGACCTAGACGGACAGGGTAGTCAGCCCCAGCATTTT.

The chain employs TRBV7-2 and TRBJ1-1; 7 bases line up with TRBD1. Trimming at V came to 0 bases and at J to 6 bases, leaving 7 bases not matched to a gene. The CDR3 runs 15 residues. Germline values: CDR1 SGHTA, CDR2 FQGNSA. The DNA of the CDR3 is TGTGCCAGCAGCTTAGCAGGGGGCGCGGTACCTGAAGCTTTCTTT. Protein product: CASSLAGGAVPEAFF.

The rearrangement uses TRBV10-1 and TRBJ2-3, with TRBD2 matching 11 bases. The CDR3 loop spans 15 amino acids. V shed 8 bases and J 1 base; nucleotides not matched to a gene: 5. In germline, CDR1 is WNHNN, CDR2 SYGVQD (reference sequence). CDR3 sequence reads: CASAGTSGRTDTQYF. The CDR3 nucleotides read TGCGCCAGCGCTGGGACTAGCGGTCGCACAGATACGCAGTATTTT.

V usage is TRBV5-1 and J usage is TRBJ2-5; D call uncertain. The CDR3 length is 16 residues. Germline V gene sequence: CDR1 SGHRS, CDR2 YFSETQ. V lost 0 bases, J lost 2 bases, and 14 bases lay in between. The CDR3 protein is CASSLASLILQETQYF. Here the CDR3 DNA reads TGCGCCAGCAGCTTGGCCTCGTTGATCCTACAAGAGACCCAGTACTTC.

This clone showed up just once. In the same sample, other DNA sequences code for this CDR3. This chain uses TRBV7-3 with TRBJ1-2; a possible D gene is TRBD1 (5 bases). V lost 0 bases and J 4 bases, leaving 9 bases between the germline ends. This CDR3 region has 14 residues. CDR1 and CDR2 (germline): SGHTA, FQGTGA. The CDR3 coding sequence is TGTGCCAGCAGCTTAACAGGGGCAGGCTATGGCTACACCTTC. The encoded protein is CASSLTGAGYGYTF.

The genes are TRBV5-1 and TRBJ2-7, with D perhaps matching TRBD2 (5 bases). The CDR3 has 13 amino acids. V lost 4 bases, J lost 4 bases, and 12 bases lay in between. Germline CDR1 and CDR2: SGHRS and YFSETQ. CDR3 amino acids: CASSGRTGYEQYF. The CDR3 DNA follows: TGCGCCAGCAGCGGTCGGACTGGTTACGAGCAGTACTTC.

This sequence joins TRBV7-2 and TRBJ2-6, with 9 nucleotides matching TRBD2. The CDR3 sequence is 18 residues long. The trim removed 2 bases at V and 2 bases at J, leaving 7 bases unmatched. CDR1 is SGHTA and CDR2 is FQGNSA in the germline V gene. The CDR3, as DNA: TGTGCCAGCAGCTTATTTGGCGGGAGGGCCCCTGGGGCCAACGTCCTGACTTTC. Its translation is CASSLFGGRAPGANVLTF.

This clone has only a few counts. The rearrangement joins TRBV10-1 to TRBJ1-1; D not certain. V lost 5 bases and J 1 base, leaving 11 bases between the germline ends. The CDR3 consists of 14 residues. Germline V gives CDR1 WNHNN, CDR2 SYGVQD (reference sequence). The DNA of the CDR3 is TGCGCCAGCAGTAGGTATCGAGGGAACACTGAAGCTTTCTTT. This codes for CASSRYRGNTEAFF.

The chain employs TRBV6-1 and TRBJ1-3; D gene uncertain. Looked up from germline, CDR1 is MNHNS and CDR2 is SASEGT. V was trimmed by 4 bases and J by 2 bases, leaving 12 bases between them. The CDR3 loop spans 15 amino acids. The CDR3 DNA reads TGTGCCAGCAGTGGGAACCTCTATGCTGGAAACACCATATATTTT. It codes for CASSGNLYAGNTIYF.

In the case of this clone: This sample also contains other DNA sequences that code for the same CDR3. V usage is TRBV9 and J usage is TRBJ2-5; 8 nucleotides match TRBD1. Germline trimming cut 3 bases from V and 5 bases from J; bases unmatched to any gene: 6. Looked up from germline, CDR1 is SGDLS and CDR2 is YYNGEE. The CDR3 loop spans 14 amino acids. In DNA form, the CDR3 reads TGTGCCAGCAGCGCCGGACAGGGCCAGGAGACCCAGTACTTC. Translation: CASSAGQGQETQYF.

A note on this clone: Other DNA variants within this sample encode the same CDR3. The rearrangement links TRBV18 to TRBJ1-1; D not certain. Trimming cost V 2 bases and J 0 bases, with 4 bases left between them. Germline CDR1 reads KGHSH; CDR2 reads LQKENI. This CDR3 comprises 13 residues. The CDR3 bases are TGTGCCAGCTCACCAACCATGAACACTGAAGCTTTCTTT. Its protein product is CASSPTMNTEAFF.

The chain is built from TRBV9 and TRBJ2-7; possibly TRBD1 for D (6 bases). CDR3 length equals 17 residues. Per germline, CDR1 SGDLS and CDR2 YYNGEE. V shed 3 bases and J shed 4 bases, with 23 bases lying between them. For the CDR3, the DNA is TGTGCCAGCAGCGCTACGCAACAGGGCCGCCCGGGGTACGAGCAGTACTTC. It yields the protein CASSATQQGRPGYEQYF.